This T cell receptor beta chain was sequenced during a study of cytomegalovirus exposure and HLA in healthy donors. Overall study results and limits: Many donors shared some public TCRs, even though most TCR sequences were rare. Reportedly, cytomegalovirus status was diagnosed with high sensitivity and specificity. The CMV antigen specificity of a few CMV-associated chains was confirmed through in vitro analysis.

Points on this clone: Its antigen is currently unknown.

The CDR3 runs 18 residues. CDR1 is SGHAT and CDR2 is FQNNGV in the germline V gene. The V segment lost 1 base and the J segment 6 bases; nucleotides outside the gene matches: 11. Sequencing used immunoSEQ multiplex PCR; TCRdb keeps in-frame clones, though not all of them. The table includes roughly 150,000 clones, 88% detected once. Sequenced sample: PBMCs. The clonotype originates from a man aged 18 to 30 in good health and CMV-seronegative. The rearrangement links TRBV11-2 to TRBJ2-2, with 10 nucleotides matching TRBD2. This CDR3 is CASSLGTLAGVDSGELFF. The CDR3, as DNA: TGTGCCAGCAGCTTAGGAACCCTAGCGGGAGTTGATTCCGGGGAGCTGTTTTTT.